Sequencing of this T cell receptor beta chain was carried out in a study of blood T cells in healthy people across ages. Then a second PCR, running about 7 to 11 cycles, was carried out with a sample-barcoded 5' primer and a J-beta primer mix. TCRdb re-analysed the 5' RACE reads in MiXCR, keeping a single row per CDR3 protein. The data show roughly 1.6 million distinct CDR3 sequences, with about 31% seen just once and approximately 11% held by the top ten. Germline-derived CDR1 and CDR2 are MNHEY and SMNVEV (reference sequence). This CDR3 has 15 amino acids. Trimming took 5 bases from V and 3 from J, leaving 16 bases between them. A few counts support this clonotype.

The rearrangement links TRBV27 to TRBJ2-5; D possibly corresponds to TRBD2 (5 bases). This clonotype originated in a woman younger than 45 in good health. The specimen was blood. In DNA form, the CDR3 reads TGTGCCAGCAGTCTCACTGGACTCCAGGAAGAGACCCAGTACTTC. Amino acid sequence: CASSLTGLQEETQYF.